This T cell receptor (beta chain) was identified in a study of T cells in Graves' hyperthyroidism and ophthalmopathy (dated by TCRdb to between 2018 and 2020). Describing the broader study: Peripheral blood samples were taken at initial diagnosis, before any treatment was given. Thyroid tissue and blood T-cell repertoires from six Graves' hyperthyroidism patients were also compared in the study. The paper describes TCR Vbeta CDR3 sequencing of around 130 peripheral blood samples, made up of around 41 ophthalmopathy patients, approximately 76 hyperthyroidism patients and roughly 17 progressor patients. An independent validation cohort of fewer than 20 hyperthyroidism patients and 17 patients who later progressed to ophthalmopathy tested prospective prediction of ophthalmopathy. A discovery cohort of fewer than 110 patients, about 40 with Graves' ophthalmopathy and 55 to 60 with stable Graves' hyperthyroidism, was used to find distinguishing TCR V-J signatures. For training and testing, the roughly 97 patients in the discovery cohort were randomly divided in a 7:3 ratio. Following sampling, methimazole starting at 30 mg daily was given to hyperthyroidism patients, and high-dose intravenous methylprednisolone was given to ophthalmopathy patients. Overall study results and their limits: In cross-validation, a model built on a 13 V-J signature told ophthalmopathy apart from stable hyperthyroidism with approximately 90% sensitivity and approximately 81% specificity, and in testing the same model reached 80%/75%. Most expanded thyroid clonotypes (frequency above 0.001) were also detected in blood, suggesting blood repertoires may reflect thyroid immune responses. In validation, the model predicted progression to ophthalmopathy a median of roughly six months before onset, with about 71% sensitivity and about 72% specificity. No statistical method was used to fix the sample size in advance, and group allocation was not hidden from the investigators.

The TCR beta CDR3 regions were amplified from RNA transcripts. A first-round RT-PCR of the TCR CDR3 used the HTBI primer set with the Qiagen OneStep RT-PCR kit. A second multiplex PCR round built the libraries, followed by size selection and purification. The libraries were sequenced on an Illumina HiSeq2000 using paired-end 100 bp reads. As for the authors' bioinformatics: SOAPnuke was used to process the raw data, with reads discarded if the reads contained adapters or uncalled bases, had a mean Phred below 15, or lacked an exact constant-primer or identifier match. High-quality paired reads were merged with COPE v1.2.5, and unique nucleotide sequences were defined as clonotypes. Clonotypes were aligned to IMGT TRBV, TRBD and TRBJ reference segments using MiTCR v1.1. The analysis included only V-J combinations with a frequency above 0.0001, which together covered around 99% of the repertoires. A TCS score was defined as the ratio of F50 (clonal expansion) to E x V (chaos), with BLOSUM62-based TCRdist applied between CDR3 peptides within each V-J. Welch's t-statistics and random forest reduced roughly 530 V-J features to 10 to 15, which were used in a naive Bayes classifier (R e1071). The Morisita-Horn index was used to measure how similar the thyroid and blood repertoires were. Through fastp at Q25 and MiXCR, TCRdb rebuilt clones from the public reads, retaining in-frame beta chains. Every distinct CDR3 protein forms one entry, paired with its most common genes and DNA. The V and J calls were not made by the authors but by TCRdb's processing. In all, the sample holds 640,000 or so distinct CDR3 sequences, and about 14% of those were seen once. Of the sample, 4.3% falls within the top ten clones.

This clonotype was seen at least ten times. Its antigen remains unidentified. Base qualities are not recorded, but no much larger clone differs from it by a single base. From the cysteine up to the phenylalanine, the CDR3 has a length of 15 residues. The kept DNA is CDR3 alone, 45 bases in frame from the first base. Trimming leaves V shorter by 4 bases and J shorter by 4 bases, with the junction holding 1 base beyond the gene matches. Per the germline V gene, SGHDN is the CDR1 and FVKESK is the CDR2. Moderately to severely active disease, a Clinical Activity Score of at least 3, a NOSPECS grade of at least 4, and a duration under 3 months were present in ophthalmopathy patients. Exclusion was applied to patients with uncontrolled infections, other autoimmune diseases, pregnancy or lactation. Diagnoses were based on clinical symptoms, serum thyroxine and TRAb, thyroid ultrasound and orbital computed tomography. PBMCs were separated from 8 to 10 ml of fresh peripheral blood using Ficoll-Paque density gradient centrifugation. Total RNA was extracted using Trizol reagent, and RNA quality was assessed on an Agilent 2100 Bioanalyzer.

The source of this sequence is a woman in her thirties or forties with Graves' ophthalmopathy. Input material: blood. The sequence links TRBV14 to TRBJ2-2; 12 nucleotides in the junction match TRBD2. The sequenced DNA is TGTGCCAGCAGCCCGGGACTAGCGGGCACCGGGGAGCTGTTTTTT. This codes for CASSPGLAGTGELFF.